Presented here are 32 T cell receptor beta chains from one specimen sequenced in a study of T cell repertoires in cytomegalovirus infection. In TCRdb, the reads were re-called with MiXCR into one record per CDR3 protein. This repertoire shows 130,000 or so distinct CDR3 sequences, 5% to 6.5% found once; its top ten account for about 20%. Material: PBMCs. These receptors were collected from a human donor in good health (CMV status not recorded). Some clones in this sample may be carry-over from other donors' samples.

This clonotype has at least ten counts. The J gene is TRBJ1-1, the V gene TRBV6-4, with D possibly matching TRBD1 (6 bases). The CDR3 runs to 15 residues. Germline CDR1 MRHNA, CDR2 SNTAGT. Trimming removed 0 bases from V and 4 bases from J, with 12 bases in between. For the CDR3, the DNA is TGTGCCAGCAGTGACTCGGGGGGGCCGACCACTGAAGCTTTCTTT. Translated: CASSDSGGPTTEAFF.

This clonotype was found many times. This chain links TRBV19 with TRBJ1-5, with D maybe TRBD1 (6 bases). Germline V gene lookup returns CDR1 LNHDA and CDR2 SQIVND (reference sequence). The CDR3 extends over 15 amino acids. The V end lost 2 bases, the J end lost 2 bases, and 10 bases lay between the germline ends. The CDR3 bases are TGTGCCAGTAGTATATTCTCAGGGGGCAATCAGCCCCAGCATTTT. Protein product: CASSIFSGGNQPQHF.

At least ten counts were recorded for this clonotype. This sequence joins TRBV11-2 and TRBJ2-3; 11 positions agree with TRBD2. The V and J ends lost 3 bases and 0 bases, in that order; junction bases with no gene match: 5. The CDR3 loop spans 17 amino acids. CDR1 is SGHAT, CDR2 FQNNGV, per germline. CDR3 loop: CASSFSGGGTSTDTQYF. DNA of the CDR3: TGTGCCAGCAGCTTTAGCGGGGGGGGGACTAGCACAGATACGCAGTATTTT. Complete variable domain (other parts from reference TRBV11-2 and TRBJ2-3): EAGVAQSPRYKIIEKRQSVAFWCNPISGHATLYWYQQILGQGPKLLIQFQNNGVVDDSQLPKDRFSAERLKGVDSTLKIQPAKLEDSAVYLCASSFSGGGTSTDTQYFGPGTRLTVL.

This clonotype has a count of ten or more. V gene TRBV7-9 combines with J gene TRBJ2-5; the match to TRBD2 covers 12 bases. Germline lookup yields CDR1 SEHNR and CDR2 FQNEAQ (reference sequence). CDR3 length: 15 residues. Trimming took 5 bases from V and 5 from J; bases not matched to a gene: 6. CDR3 bases: TGTGCCAGCAGCACCCGACTAGCGGGGGACGAGACCCAGTACTTC. Amino acids: CASSTRLAGDETQYF.

The chain recombines TRBV4-2 with TRBJ2-1; TRBD1 matches at 12 bases. Germline CDR1 LGHNA, CDR2 YNFKEQ. This CDR3 is built from 16 residues. J gave up 7 bases and V 0 bases, and 4 bases lay outside the gene matches. CDR3 DNA: TGTGCCAGCAGCCAAGAAGCGGGACAGGGGGCTAATGAGCAGTTCTTC. Its protein product is CASSQEAGQGANEQFF.

The chain recombines TRBV27 with TRBJ2-6; TRBD1 matches 9 bases. The junction had 13 bases not matched to a gene; V was cut back by 4 bases and J by 3 bases. There are 19 residues in the CDR3. Per germline, CDR1 MNHEY and CDR2 SMNVEV (reference sequence). The CDR3 protein is CASSWLTGGMAFGANVLTF. The DNA of the CDR3 is TGTGCCAGCAGTTGGTTGACAGGGGGTATGGCCTTTGGGGCCAACGTCCTGACTTTC.

This clonotype has a count of ten or more. J is TRBJ2-1 and V is TRBV19, with TRBD1 matching over 11 bases. The germline CDR1 and CDR2 sequences are LNHDA and SQIVND (reference sequence). J lost 7 bases, V lost 6 bases, and 8 bases had no gene match. This CDR3 comprises 15 residues. As DNA, the CDR3 is TGTGCCAGTAGGATGGGACAGGGGGGATTGAATGAGCAGTTCTTC. Amino acid sequence: CASRMGQGGLNEQFF. Full variable domain (outside the CDR3, taken from reference TRBV19 and TRBJ2-1): DGGITQSPKYLFRKEGQNVTLSCEQNLNHDAMYWYRQDPGQGLRLIYYSQIVNDFQKGDIAEGYSVSREKKESFPLTVTSAQKNPTAFYLCASRMGQGGLNEQFFGPGTRLTVL.

The chain uses TRBV28 and TRBJ2-1; 9 bases are shared with TRBD1. With V trimmed by 6 bases and J by 4 bases, 7 bases remained unmatched. Per germline, CDR1 MDHEN and CDR2 SYDVKM. The CDR3 covers 15 residues. The CDR3 DNA is TGTGCCAGCAGCCGGGGACAGGGAATATACAATGAGCAGTTCTTC. This codes for CASSRGQGIYNEQFF.

The chain uses TRBV7-2 and TRBJ2-4, with D maybe TRBD2 (5 bases). The CDR3 runs to 14 residues. Between the trimmed V and J ends, which lost 5 bases and 1 base, there was a span of 9 bases. Germline assignment: CDR1 SGHTA and CDR2 FQGNSA. DNA of the CDR3: TGTGCCAGCAGCCCTCCGGGGGCCAAAAACATTCAGTACTTC. Amino acid sequence: CASSPPGAKNIQYF.

This clonotype was counted ten times or more. This CDR3 is CSVKGAGSYEQYF. CDR3 DNA sequence: TGCAGCGTTAAGGGGGCCGGCTCCTACGAGCAGTACTTC. V usage is TRBV29-1 and J usage is TRBJ2-7; 7 bases fit TRBD1. Germline CDR1 is SQVTM and CDR2 is ANQGSEA. Trimming removed 5 bases from V and 0 bases from J; junction bases left unmatched: 4. CDR3 length equals 13 residues.

Many counts were recorded for this clonotype. The chain employs TRBV7-6 and TRBJ2-2; D call uncertain. V lost 1 base, J lost 0 bases, and 21 bases lay in between. There are 20 residues in the CDR3. Germline V gives CDR1 SGHVS, CDR2 FNYEAQ. The CDR3 sequence: CASSLDSMGERSANTGELFF. CDR3 sequence (DNA): TGTGCCAGCAGCTTAGACTCGATGGGTGAGCGCTCCGCGAACACCGGGGAGCTGTTTTTT.

This clonotype came up many times. Here the CDR3 reads CASTIPRDLLTDTQYF. In DNA, the CDR3 is TGTGCCAGCACCATCCCCCGCGATCTACTCACAGATACGCAGTATTTT. The rearrangement uses TRBV7-2 and TRBJ2-3; no clear D gene. Looked up from germline, CDR1 is SGHTA and CDR2 is FQGNSA. V was pared by 7 bases and J by 2 bases, with 19 bases between. The CDR3 loop spans 16 amino acids.

This sequence joins TRBV20-1 and TRBJ2-3, with a tentative D call TRBD2 (5 bases). The CDR3 runs to 16 residues. The germline V gene encodes CDR1 DFQATT and CDR2 SNEGSKA (reference sequence). The V and J ends lost 2 bases and 0 bases respectively, with 15 bases between them. Written as DNA, the CDR3 is TGCAGTGCTAGACACGGGGAGAGCTTTAGCACAGATACGCAGTATTTT. Protein: CSARHGESFSTDTQYF.

Only a few counts were recorded for this clonotype. This chain connects TRBV28 to TRBJ2-2; D is possibly TRBD2 (6 bases). The V gene's germline CDR1 is MDHEN and CDR2 SYDVKM. CDR3 size: 17 residues. Trimming removed 7 bases from V and 0 bases from J, with 18 bases in between. For the CDR3, the DNA is TGTGCCAGCACCACCGCGGGTCGGGGGTCGAACACCGGGGAGCTGTTTTTT. It translates to CASTTAGRGSNTGELFF.

At least ten counts were recorded for this clonotype. The chain uses TRBV7-9 and TRBJ2-3; D gene unclear. The CDR3 is made up of 11 amino acids. Trimming pared 5 bases from V and 2 bases from J, leaving 2 bases between. From germline, CDR1 is SEHNR and CDR2 FQNEAQ (reference sequence). The CDR3 DNA sequence: TGTGCCAGCAGCCCCACAGATACGCAGTATTTT. Encoded protein: CASSPTDTQYF.

There are many counts of this clonotype. The rearrangement joins TRBV11-2 to TRBJ2-2; D uncertain. V gave up 1 base and J gave up 1 base, with 7 bases separating them. The CDR3 loop spans 15 amino acids. The germline V gene encodes CDR1 SGHAT and CDR2 FQNNGV. CDR3 residues: CASSLGTVNTGELFF. DNA for the CDR3: TGTGCCAGCAGCTTAGGGACGGTGAACACCGGGGAGCTGTTTTTT.

This clonotype occurred many times. The genes are TRBV7-2 and TRBJ2-7; tentatively, D is TRBD2 (5 bases). Looked up from germline, CDR1 is SGHTA and CDR2 is FQGNSA. CDR3 length: 12 amino acids. Trimming pared 5 bases from V and 3 bases from J, leaving 8 bases between. The CDR3 reads CASSPDYYEQYF. The CDR3 DNA reads TGTGCCAGCAGCCCCGACTACTACGAGCAGTACTTC.

This clonotype was counted only a few times. V is TRBV29-1 and J is TRBJ2-5; 14 bases agree with TRBD2. The CDR3 extends over 15 amino acids. Germline CDR1 and CDR2: SQVTM and ANQGSEA. V shed 7 bases and J 4 bases; nucleotides not matched to a gene: 8. CDR3 in DNA: TGCAGCGCGACTTCCGGGACTAGCGGGAGAGAGACCCAGTACTTC. This encodes CSATSGTSGRETQYF. Supplemented by reference TRBV29-1 and TRBJ2-5, the full variable domain reads SAVISQKPSRDICQRGTSLTIQCQVDSQVTMMFWYRQQPGQSLTLIATANQGSEATYESGFVIDKFPISRPNLTFSTLTVSNMSPEDSSIYLCSATSGTSGRETQYFGPGTRLLVL.

This chain uses TRBV6-2 or TRBV6-3 with TRBJ1-1, with D maybe TRBD1 (5 bases). V lost 7 bases to trimming and J lost 3 bases, with 24 bases between them. Germline lookup yields CDR1 MNHEY and CDR2 SVGEGT. The CDR3 runs to 17 residues. The CDR3 DNA is TGTGCCAGCACTTCTACTGGGGCCCGATTTATCGACACTGAAGCTTTCTTT. Amino acids: CASTSTGARFIDTEAFF.

This clonotype has a count of ten or more. The V call is TRBV6-6, the J call TRBJ2-3; TRBD2 matches at 14 bases. This CDR3 is built from 16 residues. The V gene end was trimmed by 0 bases and the J gene end by 6 bases; junction bases not matched to a gene: 2. CDR1 and CDR2 (germline): MNHNY, SVGAGI (reference sequence). The chain's CDR3 is CASSYSTSGGADTQYF. CDR3 in DNA: TGTGCCAGCAGTTACTCGACTAGCGGGGGGGCGGATACGCAGTATTTT.

The chain recombines TRBV2 with TRBJ2-7, with D possibly being TRBD1 or TRBD2 (6 bases each). CDR1 and CDR2 (germline): SNHLY, FYNNEI. V lost 7 bases and J lost 0, with 10 bases in between. The CDR3 is made up of 13 amino acids. The CDR3: CASKQGLSYEQYF. In DNA form, the CDR3 reads TGTGCCAGCAAACAGGGACTCTCCTACGAGCAGTACTTC.

Many counts were recorded for this clonotype. J is TRBJ2-3 and V is TRBV7-2, with D possibly TRBD2 on 6 matching bases. V shed 5 bases and J shed 2 bases, with 14 bases lying between them. CDR3 size: 15 residues. CDR1 is SGHTA and CDR2 is FQGNSA in the germline V gene. As DNA, the CDR3 is TGTGCCAGCAGCCCCTCCGGGACTTTCACAGATACGCAGTATTTT. Protein sequence: CASSPSGTFTDTQYF.

This clonotype was detected ten times or more. The chain links TRBV7-2 to TRBJ1-1; D is possibly TRBD1 (6 bases). The CDR3 runs to 15 residues. V dropped 5 bases and J dropped 11 bases, with 24 bases sitting between them. Germline CDR1 is SGHTA and CDR2 is FQGNSA. The CDR3 DNA reads TGTGCCAGCAGCCAAGTGTCGGGGGGACACGGGGGGGCTTTCTTT. Translating gives CASSQVSGGHGGAFF.

This clonotype was counted many times. Germline is not matched at one junction end, which may reflect a read error. The chain recombines TRBV7-9 with TRBJ2-7, with 7 positions matching TRBD1. Germline assignment: CDR1 SEHNR and CDR2 FQNEAQ (reference sequence). The CDR3 totals 14 residues. CDR3 region: CASSLGSAGGPTDF. DNA for the CDR3: TGTGCCAGCAGCTTAGGCTCGGCAGGGGGTCCTACTGACTTC.

The genes are TRBV12-3 or TRBV12-4 and TRBJ2-1; tentatively, D is TRBD1 (6 bases). This CDR3 is built from 13 residues. V was cut by 8 bases and J by 7 bases, with 15 bases left in between. The CDR3: CASSQGFQNEQFF. DNA of the CDR3: TGTGCCAGCTCGCAGGGGTTCCAAAATGAGCAGTTCTTC.

This clonotype was detected many times. V gene TRBV20-1 combines with J gene TRBJ2-5; D remains ambiguous. The CDR3 runs to 13 residues. Germline CDR1 reads DFQATT; CDR2 reads SNEGSKA (reference sequence). Trimming cost V 2 bases and J 1 base, with 8 bases left between them. CDR3 in amino acids: CSARYPGQETQYF. The CDR3 nucleotides are TGCAGTGCTAGATATCCAGGCCAAGAGACCCAGTACTTC.

This clonotype has ten or more counts. The rearrangement links TRBV2 to TRBJ2-4; D possibly corresponds to TRBD2 (7 bases). V lost 9 bases to trimming and J lost 6 bases, with 15 bases between them. Germline-derived CDR1 and CDR2 are SNHLY and FYNNEI. CDR3 size: 13 residues. Written as DNA, the CDR3 is TGTGCCAGTGAGGGGGGGGCCGGAAACATTCAGTACTTC. Translating gives CASEGGAGNIQYF.

The chain is built from TRBV29-1 and TRBJ2-1; D not resolved. This CDR3 spans 13 amino acids. V gave up 4 bases and J gave up 0 bases, with 7 bases separating them. Per germline, CDR1 SQVTM and CDR2 ANQGSEA. The CDR3 reads CSVVGVSYNEQFF. In nucleotides, the CDR3 is TGCAGCGTTGTTGGGGTCTCCTACAATGAGCAGTTCTTC.

This clonotype has ten or more counts. This rearrangement joins TRBV7-2 to TRBJ1-3; possible D gene TRBD1, 6 bases. The CDR3 loop spans 15 amino acids. Trimming took off 4 bases at V and 9 bases at J, with 19 bases between the two ends. CDR1 and CDR2 from the germline V gene are SGHTA and FQGNSA. The CDR3 sequence is CASSSQTGAGTTIYF. CDR3 bases: TGTGCCAGCAGCTCTCAGACAGGAGCCGGGACCACCATATATTTT. Full variable domain (rest looked up from reference TRBV7-2 and TRBJ1-3): GAGVSQSPSNKVTEKGKDVELRCDPISGHTALYWYRQSLGQGLEFLIYFQGNSAPDKSGLPSDRFSAERTGGSVSTLTIQRTQQEDSAVYLCASSSQTGAGTTIYFGEGSWLTVV.

The V call is TRBV7-8, the J call TRBJ1-5; D gene unclear. From germline, CDR1 is SGHVS and CDR2 FQNEAQ. V was clipped by 2 bases and J by 4 bases, with 12 bases between them. The CDR3 loop spans 15 amino acids. The CDR3 spells CASSLYKGQNQPQHF. In DNA form, the CDR3 reads TGTGCCAGCAGCTTATATAAAGGTCAAAATCAGCCCCAGCATTTT.

This clonotype was counted between two and nine times. CDR3 loop: CSASITGKRDEQYF. CDR3 nucleotides: TGCAGTGCGAGTATTACAGGGAAAAGGGACGAGCAGTACTTC. The chain combines TRBV20-1 with TRBJ2-7, with D possibly TRBD1 on 6 matching bases. The V end was cut by 6 bases, the J end by 5 bases, with 20 bases between. Germline V gives CDR1 DFQATT, CDR2 SNEGSKA (reference sequence). The length of the CDR3 is 14 residues.

The rearrangement uses TRBV2 and TRBJ1-2, with D perhaps TRBD1 (5 bases). Trimming shortened V by 6 bases and J by 8 bases, and 10 bases separated the two germline ends. The CDR3 length is 11 residues. Germline V gives CDR1 SNHLY, CDR2 FYNNEI. The CDR3 protein is CASRARGGYTF. CDR3 in DNA: TGTGCCAGCAGGGCTCGGGGCGGCTACACCTTC.